This TCR beta chain was sequenced during a study of beta chain features in type 1 diabetes. Germline CDR1 reads ENHRY; CDR2 reads SYGVKD. CDR3 length: 15 residues. J lost 2 bases, V lost 11 bases, and 12 bases had no gene match. The isolated RNA, all of it, was reverse transcribed, so expressed TCRB transcripts were what got sequenced. About 3.57 million reads per sample on average were obtained from naive, central memory and regulatory T cell samples. TCRdb keeps only in-frame clones here, not all; method: immunoSEQ multiplex PCR. The data show about 220,000 clones, roughly 11% seen once. The chain links TRBV10-3 to TRBJ2-5, with 9 bases fitting TRBD1. The source of this sequence is a man between 18 and 35 years old in good health. The sample was central memory CD4+ T cells from blood. This chain's CDR3 is CASNPGTGSQETQYF. CDR3 in DNA: TGTGCCTCGAACCCCGGGACAGGGTCACAAGAGACCCAGTACTTC.